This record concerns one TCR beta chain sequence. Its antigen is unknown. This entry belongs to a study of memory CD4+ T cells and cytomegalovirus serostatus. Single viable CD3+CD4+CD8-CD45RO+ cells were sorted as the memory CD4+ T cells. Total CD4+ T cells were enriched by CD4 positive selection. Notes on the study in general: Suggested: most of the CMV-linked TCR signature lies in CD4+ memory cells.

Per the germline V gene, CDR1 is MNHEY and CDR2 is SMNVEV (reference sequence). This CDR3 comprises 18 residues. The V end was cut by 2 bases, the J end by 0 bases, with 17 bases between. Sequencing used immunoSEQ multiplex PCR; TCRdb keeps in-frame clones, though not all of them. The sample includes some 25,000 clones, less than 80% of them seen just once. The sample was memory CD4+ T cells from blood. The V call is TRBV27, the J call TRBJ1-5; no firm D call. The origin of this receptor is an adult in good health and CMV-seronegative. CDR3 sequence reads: CASSLNGPVDLSNQPQHF. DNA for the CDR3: TGTGCCAGCAGTTTAAACGGGCCAGTCGACCTTAGCAATCAGCCCCAGCATTTT.